This T cell receptor (beta chain) was sequenced for a study of blood T cells in healthy people across ages. Study context: Template switching retrieved approximately one barcoded beta molecule for each two T cells. Findings and caveats of the study: Total diversity from one million sequenced T cells was likely underestimated. Age showed a roughly linear inverse relationship with TCR beta diversity per million T cells.

It was with a sample-barcoded 5' primer and a J-beta primer mix that a second PCR of roughly 6 to 12 cycles was run. Using its own MiXCR run on the 5' RACE reads, TCRdb lists one record per CDR3 protein. Of roughly 1.6 million distinct CDR3 sequences listed, roughly a third are singletons. In the case of this clonotype: Its antigen is still unknown.

The CDR3 is 14 residues long. CDR1 is MDHEN, CDR2 SYDVKM, per germline. Trimming took 6 bases from V and 5 from J; bases not matched to a gene: 7. For every donor, a draw yielded around 10 milliliters of peripheral blood. This rearrangement joins TRBV28 to TRBJ2-5; TRBD1 aligns across 9 bases. Sequenced material: blood. The sequence was collected from a woman younger than 45 in good health. The CDR3 sequence: CASSHDRGWETQYF. CDR3 coding DNA: TGTGCCAGCAGCCATGACAGGGGGTGGGAGACCCAGTACTTC.